These T cell receptor beta chains were read from a single sample in a study of CD8+CD57+ T cells in acquired aplastic anemia. TCRdb passed the reads through MiXCR, listing each CDR3 protein once. This table has 200,000 to 300,000 distinct CDR3 sequences, 40% to 50% appearing once. Material: sorted CD4+, CD8+, or CD8+CD57+ T cells (not recorded which) from PBMCs. These receptors originate from a human donor with aplastic anemia. Both conserved end residues are part of each CDR3. Fields, in order: D gene, clone size, V gene, J gene, CDR3 protein, CDR3 DNA. D genes are given only for firm matches. Expanded clones are given a class, and other clones once, few, many or no size at all.

D: .; size: medium-sized; V: TRBV5-6; J: TRBJ2-5; CDR3: CASSLKDLSDQETQYF; DNA: TGTGCCAGCAGCTTGAAGGACCTGAGCGACCAAGAGACCCAGTACTTC
D: .; size: .; V: TRBV9; J: TRBJ1-2; CDR3: CASSEGLYGYTF; DNA: TGTGCCAGCAGCGAGGGACTATATGGCTACACCTTC
D: TRBD1; size: .; V: TRBV10-3; J: TRBJ1-5; CDR3: CAISDSGTGGYSNQPQHF; DNA: TGTGCCATCAGTGACTCCGGGACAGGGGGCTATAGCAATCAGCCCCAGCATTTT
D: .; size: many; V: TRBV4-1; J: TRBJ2-7; CDR3: CASSLLPEGYEQYF; DNA: TGCGCCAGCAGCCTTCTACCCGAGGGCTACGAGCAGTACTTC
D: .; size: .; V: TRBV2; J: TRBJ2-7; CDR3: CASSELLLGHYEQYF; DNA: TGTGCCAGCAGTGAGCTTCTCCTGGGGCATTACGAGCAGTACTTC
D: TRBD1; size: many; V: TRBV12-3/TRBV12-4; J: TRBJ2-7; CDR3: CASSPTGDQYF; DNA: TGTGCCAGCAGTCCCACAGGGGACCAGTACTTC
D: TRBD2; size: .; V: TRBV5-5; J: TRBJ2-3; CDR3: CASSLGRTSDTQYF; DNA: TGTGCCAGCAGCTTGGGGAGGACTAGCGATACGCAGTATTTT
D: TRBD1; size: .; V: TRBV11-2; J: TRBJ1-2; CDR3: CASEGAGYGYTF; DNA: TGTGCCAGCGAGGGGGCGGGGTATGGCTACACCTTC
D: TRBD2; size: .; V: TRBV29-1; J: TRBJ2-2; CDR3: CSAITSGGTGELFF; DNA: TGCAGCGCCATAACTAGCGGGGGGACCGGGGAGCTGTTTTTT
D: .; size: many; V: TRBV7-2; J: TRBJ2-2; CDR3: CASSPPVLTGELFF; DNA: TGTGCCAGCAGCCCCCCTGTCCTCACCGGGGAGCTGTTTTTT
D: .; size: .; V: TRBV4-3; J: TRBJ1-2; CDR3: CASSQDSSTAAGGGYTF; DNA: TGCGCCAGCAGCCAAGATTCTTCTACAGCCGCTGGGGGTGGCTACACCTTC
D: .; size: .; V: TRBV25-1; J: TRBJ1-1; CDR3: CASSLAGDGTEALF; DNA: TGTGCCAGCAGCTTAGCGGGGGACGGGACTGAAGCTCTCTTT
D: .; size: once; V: TRBV2; J: TRBJ2-7; CDR3: CASSEIEETRYF; DNA: TGTGCCAGCAGTGAAATCGAAGAGACCCGGTACTTC
D: TRBD1; size: many; V: TRBV15; J: TRBJ2-1; CDR3: CATSRDRQGGNEQFF; DNA: TGTGCCACCAGCAGAGATAGACAGGGGGGGAATGAGCAGTTCTTC
D: TRBD1; size: once; V: TRBV5-1; J: TRBJ1-4; CDR3: CASGLGQGNEKLFF; DNA: TGCGCCAGCGGCTTGGGACAGGGAAATGAAAAACTGTTTTTT
D: .; size: .; V: TRBV20-1; J: TRBJ2-3; CDR3: CSAGDTDTQYF; DNA: TGCAGTGCTGGGGACACGGATACGCAGTATTTT
D: .; size: .; V: TRBV7-9; J: TRBJ1-1; CDR3: CASSLSPAGTPEGTEAFF; DNA: TGTGCCAGCAGCTTAAGTCCAGCGGGGACCCCTGAGGGCACTGAAGCTTTCTTT
D: .; size: many; V: TRBV29-1; J: TRBJ1-1; CDR3: CSVPDTEAFF; DNA: TGCAGCGTTCCAGACACTGAAGCTTTCTTT
D: TRBD1; size: .; V: TRBV7-9; J: TRBJ1-2; CDR3: CASSLVQGGNGYTF; DNA: TGTGCCAGCAGCTTAGTACAGGGGGGAAACGGCTACACCTTC
D: .; size: many; V: TRBV4-1; J: TRBJ2-5; CDR3: CASSQDARAETQYF; DNA: TGCGCCAGCAGCCAAGATGCTAGAGCGGAGACCCAGTACTTC
D: .; size: many; V: TRBV6-2/TRBV6-3; J: TRBJ1-4; CDR3: CASSLTVLNEKLFF; DNA: TGTGCCAGCAGCCTCACCGTTCTTAATGAAAAACTGTTTTTT
D: .; size: many; V: TRBV13; J: TRBJ1-6; CDR3: CASIRRGMANSPLHF; DNA: TGTGCCAGCATCAGACGGGGGATGGCTAATTCACCCCTCCACTTT
D: .; size: many; V: TRBV6-5; J: TRBJ2-7; CDR3: CASTMNPSYEQYF; DNA: TGTGCCAGCACCATGAACCCCTCCTACGAGCAGTACTTC
D: .; size: .; V: TRBV6-8; J: TRBJ2-5; CDR3: CASSYSGGETQYF; DNA: TGTGCCAGCAGTTACTCTGGGGGGGAGACCCAGTACTTC
D: .; size: many; V: TRBV3-1; J: TRBJ2-6; CDR3: CASSRQSGANVLTF; DNA: TGTGCCAGCAGCCGACAGTCCGGGGCCAACGTCCTGACTTTC
D: .; size: .; V: TRBV6-1; J: TRBJ2-3; CDR3: CASSEEGPVGGTDTQYF; DNA: TGTGCCAGCAGTGAAGAGGGCCCGGTTGGGGGCACAGATACGCAGTATTTT
D: .; size: many; V: TRBV6-6; J: TRBJ2-7; CDR3: CASSYWGGGSSYEQYF; DNA: TGTGCCAGCAGTTACTGGGGCGGGGGCAGCTCCTACGAGCAGTACTTC
D: .; size: .; V: TRBV7-9; J: TRBJ1-5; CDR3: CASSQDGQRNQPQHF; DNA: TGTGCCAGCAGCCAAGATGGACAGAGGAATCAGCCCCAGCATTTT
D: TRBD1; size: .; V: TRBV7-6; J: TRBJ2-5; CDR3: CASSPGQGAQYF; DNA: TGTGCCAGCAGTCCGGGTCAGGGGGCCCAGTACTTC
D: .; size: many; V: TRBV25-1; J: TRBJ2-7; CDR3: CASSQIHRDLDEQYF; DNA: TGTGCCAGCAGCCAAATACACAGGGACTTGGACGAGCAGTACTTC